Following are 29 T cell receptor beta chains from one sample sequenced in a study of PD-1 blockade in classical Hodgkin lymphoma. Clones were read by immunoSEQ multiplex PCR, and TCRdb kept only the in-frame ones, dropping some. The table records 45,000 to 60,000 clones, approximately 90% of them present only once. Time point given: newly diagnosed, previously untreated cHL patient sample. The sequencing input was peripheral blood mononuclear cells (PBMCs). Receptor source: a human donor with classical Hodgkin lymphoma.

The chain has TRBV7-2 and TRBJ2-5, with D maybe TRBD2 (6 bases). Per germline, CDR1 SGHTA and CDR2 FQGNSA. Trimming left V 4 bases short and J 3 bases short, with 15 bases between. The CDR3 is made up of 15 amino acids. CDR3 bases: TGTGCCAGCAGCTGGAGGGGTAGCTATGAAGAGACCCAGTACTTC. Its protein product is CASSWRGSYEETQYF. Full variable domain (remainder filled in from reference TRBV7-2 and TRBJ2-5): GAGVSQSPSNKVTEKGKDVELRCDPISGHTALYWYRQSLGQGLEFLIYFQGNSAPDKSGLPSDRFSAERTGGSVSTLTIQRTQQEDSAVYLCASSWRGSYEETQYFGPGTRLLVL.

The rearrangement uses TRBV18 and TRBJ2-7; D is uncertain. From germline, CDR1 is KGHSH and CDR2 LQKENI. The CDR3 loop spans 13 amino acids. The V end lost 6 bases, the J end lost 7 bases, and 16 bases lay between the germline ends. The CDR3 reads CASSSGAGREQYV. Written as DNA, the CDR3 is TGTGCCAGCTCCTCTGGCGCCGGCCGGGAGCAGTACGTC.

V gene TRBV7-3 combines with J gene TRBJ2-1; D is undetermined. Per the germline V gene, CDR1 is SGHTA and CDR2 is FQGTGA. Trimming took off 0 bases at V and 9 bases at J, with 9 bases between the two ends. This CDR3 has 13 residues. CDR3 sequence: CASSLTSLGEQFF. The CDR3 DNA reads TGTGCCAGCAGCTTAACGAGTCTGGGTGAGCAGTTCTTC.

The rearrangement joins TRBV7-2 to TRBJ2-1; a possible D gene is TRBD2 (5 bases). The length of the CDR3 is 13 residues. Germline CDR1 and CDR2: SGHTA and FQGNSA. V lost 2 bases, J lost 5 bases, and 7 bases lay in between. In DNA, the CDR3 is TGTGCCAGCAGCTTATGGGGAGACAATGAGCAGTTCTTC. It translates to CASSLWGDNEQFF.

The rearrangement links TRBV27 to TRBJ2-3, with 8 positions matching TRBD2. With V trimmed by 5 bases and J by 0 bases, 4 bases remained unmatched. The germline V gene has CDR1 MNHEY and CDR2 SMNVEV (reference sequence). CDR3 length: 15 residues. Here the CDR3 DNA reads TGTGCCAGCAGTATAGCGGGACGGAGCACAGATACGCAGTATTTT. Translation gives CASSIAGRSTDTQYF.

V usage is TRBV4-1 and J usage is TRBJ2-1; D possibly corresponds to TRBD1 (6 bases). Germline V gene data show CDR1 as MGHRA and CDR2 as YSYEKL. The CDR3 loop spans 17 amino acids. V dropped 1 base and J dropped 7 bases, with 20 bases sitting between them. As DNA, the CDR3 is TGCGCCAGCAGCCAAGGGGCGCAGGGGCGCCTGGGTAATGAGCAGTTCTTC. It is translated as CASSQGAQGRLGNEQFF.

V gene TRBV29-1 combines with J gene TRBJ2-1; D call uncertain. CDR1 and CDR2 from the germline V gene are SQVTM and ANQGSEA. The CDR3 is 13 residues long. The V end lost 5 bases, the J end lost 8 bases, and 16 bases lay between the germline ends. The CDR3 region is CSVIRALADEQFF. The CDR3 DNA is TGCAGCGTTATAAGGGCGCTGGCGGATGAGCAGTTCTTC.

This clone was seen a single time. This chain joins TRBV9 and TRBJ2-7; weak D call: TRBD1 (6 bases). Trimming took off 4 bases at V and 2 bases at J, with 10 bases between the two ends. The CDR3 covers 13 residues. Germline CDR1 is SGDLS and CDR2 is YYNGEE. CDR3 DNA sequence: TGTGCCAGCAGCCCCCAGGGGACCTACGAGCAGTACTTC. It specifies CASSPQGTYEQYF.

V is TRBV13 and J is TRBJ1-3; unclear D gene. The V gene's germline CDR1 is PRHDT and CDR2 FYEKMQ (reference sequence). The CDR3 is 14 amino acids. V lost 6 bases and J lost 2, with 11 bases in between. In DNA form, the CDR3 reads TGTGCCAGCAGAGTTGGACTTACTGGAAACACCATATATTTT. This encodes CASRVGLTGNTIYF.

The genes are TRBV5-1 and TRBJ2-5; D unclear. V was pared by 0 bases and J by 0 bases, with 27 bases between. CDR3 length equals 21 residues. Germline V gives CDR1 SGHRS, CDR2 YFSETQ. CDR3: CASSLAHTWPWSNAYQETQYF. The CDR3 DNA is TGCGCCAGCAGCTTGGCCCACACTTGGCCCTGGTCCAACGCTTACCAAGAGACCCAGTACTTC.

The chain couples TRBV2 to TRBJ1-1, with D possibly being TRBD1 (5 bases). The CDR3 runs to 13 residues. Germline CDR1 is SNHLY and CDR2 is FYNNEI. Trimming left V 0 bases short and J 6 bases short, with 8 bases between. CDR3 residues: CASSEALTAEAFF. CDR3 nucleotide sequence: TGTGCCAGCAGTGAAGCACTGACAGCTGAAGCTTTCTTT.

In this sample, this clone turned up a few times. The DNA for the CDR3 is TGTGCCAGCAGCGCGGCGGGACAGGGGATCCACGAGCAGTACTTC. Residues: CASSAAGQGIHEQYF. V gene TRBV5-4 combines with J gene TRBJ2-7; 10 bases match TRBD1. Germline V gene sequence: CDR1 SGHNT, CDR2 YYREEE (reference sequence). The ends lost 4 bases at V and 5 bases at J; junction bases unmatched: 9. This CDR3 region has 15 residues.

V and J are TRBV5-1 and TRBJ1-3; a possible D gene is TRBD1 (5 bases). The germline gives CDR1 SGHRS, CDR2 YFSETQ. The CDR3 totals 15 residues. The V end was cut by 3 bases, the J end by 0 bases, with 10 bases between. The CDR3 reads CASSSLGGSGNTIYF. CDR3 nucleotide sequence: TGCGCCAGCAGCTCCCTGGGGGGCTCTGGAAACACCATATATTTT.

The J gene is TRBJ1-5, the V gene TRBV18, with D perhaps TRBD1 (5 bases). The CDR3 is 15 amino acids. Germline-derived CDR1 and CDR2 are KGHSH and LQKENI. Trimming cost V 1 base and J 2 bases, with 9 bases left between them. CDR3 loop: CASSPQEQGNQPQHF. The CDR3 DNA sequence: TGTGCCAGCTCACCACAGGAACAGGGCAATCAGCCCCAGCATTTT.

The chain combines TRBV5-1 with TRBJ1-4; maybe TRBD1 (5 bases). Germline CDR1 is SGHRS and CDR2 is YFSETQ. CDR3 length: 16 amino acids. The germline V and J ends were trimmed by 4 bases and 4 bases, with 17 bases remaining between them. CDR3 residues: CASSRGGGDNNEKLFF. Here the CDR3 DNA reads TGCGCCAGCAGCCGCGGCGGGGGTGACAATAATGAAAAACTGTTTTTT.

The CDR3 nucleotides are TGCGCCAGCAGCTATAGCACCGGGACTAGCGGTTATTACAATGAGCAGTTCTTC. As protein: CASSYSTGTSGYYNEQFF. V and J are TRBV5-1 and TRBJ2-1; 11 bases align to TRBD2. The CDR3 is 18 residues long. J was trimmed by 4 bases and V by 3 bases; bases with no gene match: 12. CDR1 is SGHRS and CDR2 is YFSETQ in the germline V gene. The full variable domain, its missing parts supplied by reference TRBV5-1 and TRBJ2-1, is KAGVTQTPRYLIKTRGQQVTLSCSPISGHRSVSWYQQTPGQGLQFLFEYFSETQRNKGNFPGRFSGRQFSNSRSEMNVSTLELGDSALYLCASSYSTGTSGYYNEQFFGPGTRLTVL.

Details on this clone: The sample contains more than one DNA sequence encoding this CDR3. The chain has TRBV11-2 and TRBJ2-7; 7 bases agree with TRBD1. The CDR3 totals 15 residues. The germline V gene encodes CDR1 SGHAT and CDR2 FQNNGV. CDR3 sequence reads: CASSLGDRDTYEQYV. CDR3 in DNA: TGCGCCAGCAGCTTAGGCGACAGGGACACCTACGAGCAGTACGTC.

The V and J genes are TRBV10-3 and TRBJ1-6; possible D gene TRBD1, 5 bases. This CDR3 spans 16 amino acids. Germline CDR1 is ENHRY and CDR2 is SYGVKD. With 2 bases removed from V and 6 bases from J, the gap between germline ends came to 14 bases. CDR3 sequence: CAISERGGSSNSPLHF. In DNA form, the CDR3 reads TGTGCCATCAGTGAGCGGGGGGGAAGTAGTAATTCACCCCTCCACTTT.

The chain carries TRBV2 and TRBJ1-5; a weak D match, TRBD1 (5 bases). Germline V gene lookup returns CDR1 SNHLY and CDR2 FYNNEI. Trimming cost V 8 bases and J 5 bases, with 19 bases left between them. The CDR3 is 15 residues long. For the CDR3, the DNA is TGTGCCAGCGGTCATTTGGGACTGTCAGATCAGCCCCAGCATTTT. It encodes CASGHLGLSDQPQHF. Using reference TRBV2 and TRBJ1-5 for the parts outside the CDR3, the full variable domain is EPEVTQTPSHQVTQMGQEVILRCVPISNHLYFYWYRQILGQKVEFLVSFYNNEISEKSEIFDDQFSVERPDGSNFTLKIRSTKLEDSAMYFCASGHLGLSDQPQHFGDGTRLSIL.

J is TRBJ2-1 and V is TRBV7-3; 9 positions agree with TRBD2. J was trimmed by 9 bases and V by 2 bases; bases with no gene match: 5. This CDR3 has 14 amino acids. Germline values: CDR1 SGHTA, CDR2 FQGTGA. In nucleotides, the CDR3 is TGTGCCAGCAGCTTACAAGGGACTAGCTTTGAGCAGTTCTTC. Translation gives CASSLQGTSFEQFF.

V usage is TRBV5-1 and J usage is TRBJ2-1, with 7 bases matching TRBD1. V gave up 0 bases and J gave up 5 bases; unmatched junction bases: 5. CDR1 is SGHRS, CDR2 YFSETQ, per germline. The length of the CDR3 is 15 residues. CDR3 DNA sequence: TGCGCCAGCAGCTTGGGGCAGGGGGTCGACAATGAGCAGTTCTTC. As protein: CASSLGQGVDNEQFF.

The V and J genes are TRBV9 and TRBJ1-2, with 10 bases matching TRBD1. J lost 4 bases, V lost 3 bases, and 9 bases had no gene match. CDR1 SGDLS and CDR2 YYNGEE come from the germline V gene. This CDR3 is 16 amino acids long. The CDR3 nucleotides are TGTGCCAGCAGCGCATACGCGGGACAGGGGTTCTATGGCTACACCTTC. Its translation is CASSAYAGQGFYGYTF. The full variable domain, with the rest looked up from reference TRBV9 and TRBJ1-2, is DSGVTQTPKHLITATGQRVTLRCSPRSGDLSVYWYQQSLDQGLQFLIQYYNGEERAKGNILERFSAQQFPDLHSELNLSSLELGDSALYFCASSAYAGQGFYGYTFGSGTRLTVV.

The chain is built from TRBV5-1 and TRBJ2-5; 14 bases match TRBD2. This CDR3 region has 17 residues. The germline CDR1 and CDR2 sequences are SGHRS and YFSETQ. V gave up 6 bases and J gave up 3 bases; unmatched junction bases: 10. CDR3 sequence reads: CASTLGLAGVREETQYF. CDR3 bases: TGCGCCAGCACCCTGGGACTAGCGGGAGTTCGGGAAGAGACCCAGTACTTC.

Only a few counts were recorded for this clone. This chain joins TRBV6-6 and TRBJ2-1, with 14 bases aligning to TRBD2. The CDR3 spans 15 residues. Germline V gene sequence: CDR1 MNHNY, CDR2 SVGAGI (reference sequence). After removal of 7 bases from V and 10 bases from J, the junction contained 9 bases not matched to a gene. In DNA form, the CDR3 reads TGTGCCAGCACCCTGGGACTAGCGGGAGTAGGCGAGCAGTTCTTC. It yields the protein CASTLGLAGVGEQFF.

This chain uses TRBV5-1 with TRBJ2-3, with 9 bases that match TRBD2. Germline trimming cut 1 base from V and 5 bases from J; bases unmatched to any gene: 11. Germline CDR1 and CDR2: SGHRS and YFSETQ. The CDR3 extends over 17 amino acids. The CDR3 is CASSLPGRVLAGDTQYF. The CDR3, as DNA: TGCGCCAGCAGCTTGCCGGGCCGGGTACTAGCGGGAGATACGCAGTATTTT.

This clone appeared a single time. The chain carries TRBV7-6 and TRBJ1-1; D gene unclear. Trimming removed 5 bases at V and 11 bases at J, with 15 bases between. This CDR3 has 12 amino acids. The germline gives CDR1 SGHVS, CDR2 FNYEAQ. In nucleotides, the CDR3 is TGTGCCAGCAGCCCGAGTCCCGAAGGGGCTTTCTTT. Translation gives CASSPSPEGAFF.

CDR3 DNA: TGTGCCAGCAGCTTAAATAGCGGGTACAATGAGCAGTTCTTC. Translating gives CASSLNSGYNEQFF. The gene calls are TRBV7-3 and TRBJ2-1; 7 nucleotides align to TRBD2. The CDR3 is 14 amino acids. V lost 1 base and J lost 4; bases outside the gene matches: 1. Germline assignment: CDR1 SGHTA and CDR2 FQGTGA.

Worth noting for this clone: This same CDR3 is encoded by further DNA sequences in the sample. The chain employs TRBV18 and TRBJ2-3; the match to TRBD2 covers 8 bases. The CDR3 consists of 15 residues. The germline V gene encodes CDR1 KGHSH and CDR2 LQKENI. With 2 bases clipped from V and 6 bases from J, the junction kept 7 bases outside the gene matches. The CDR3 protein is CASSPMSGSSDTQYF. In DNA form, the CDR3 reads TGTGCCAGCTCACCAATGAGCGGGAGTTCGGATACGCAGTATTTT.

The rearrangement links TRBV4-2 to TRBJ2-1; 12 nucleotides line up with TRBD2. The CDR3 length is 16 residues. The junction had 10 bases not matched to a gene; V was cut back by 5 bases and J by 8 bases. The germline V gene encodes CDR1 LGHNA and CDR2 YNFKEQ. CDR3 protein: CASSSLAGGPVDEQFF. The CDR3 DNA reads TGTGCCAGCAGCTCTCTAGCGGGAGGGCCGGTGGATGAGCAGTTCTTC.